The 13 T cell receptor beta chains below come from one sample, sequenced in a study of T cell repertoires in aging, cancer and after chemotherapy. TRB rearrangements spanning V, D and J were amplified using mixed TRB-A/B primers. TCRdb reprocessed the multiplex PCR reads via MiXCR and lists one record per CDR3 protein. The sample consists of about 3,200 distinct CDR3 sequences, 21% of them appearing once. Peripheral blood genomic DNA, not sorted cells or RNA, was the template. Sequences were obtained from blood. These receptor sequences come from a human donor with a blood cancer.

About this clonotype: This sequence may be a read error, since a much larger clone differs from it by one base. The rearrangement joins TRBV5-4 to TRBJ2-1; D unresolved. Germline V CDR1 and CDR2: SGHNT, YYREEE (reference sequence). This CDR3 comprises 13 residues. Here the CDR3 DNA reads TGTGCCAGCCAGCAGAGCTCCTACAATGAGCAGTCCTTC. Amino acids: CASQQSSYNEQSF.

Judged by abundance, this clonotype is large. The J gene is TRBJ2-2, the V gene TRBV11-1; TRBD1 aligns across 8 bases. Germline CDR1 is SGHAT and CDR2 is FQDESV (reference sequence). This CDR3 contains 17 residues. V was pared by 3 bases and J by 6 bases, with 12 bases of the junction left unmatched. CDR3: CASSFGGRGRIPGELFF. Here the CDR3 DNA reads TGTGCCAGCAGCTTTGGGGGCAGGGGGCGTATTCCCGGGGAGCTGTTTTTT. The full variable domain, in which reference TRBV11-1 and TRBJ2-2 provide the parts outside the CDR3, is EAEVAQSPRYKITEKSQAVAFWCDPISGHATLYWYRQILGQGPELLVQFQDESVVDDSQLPKDRFSAERLKGVDSTLKIQPAELGDSAMYLCASSFGGRGRIPGELFFGEGSRLTVL.

Concerning this clonotype itself: This may come from a read error, since a much larger clone is one base off. The chain uses TRBV7-2 and TRBJ2-1; a possible D gene is TRBD2 (6 bases). The CDR3 sequence is 16 residues long. Germline CDR1 reads SGHTA; CDR2 reads FQGNSA. The ends were cut back, 4 bases at V and 2 bases at J, with 15 bases in the middle. CDR3 nucleotides: TGTGCCAGCAGCTCAAACCGGCCGGGAGCCTACAATGAGCAGTTCTTC. This encodes CASSSNRPGAYNEQFF.

This clonotype is labeled medium-sized (0.01 to 0.1%). The chain is built from TRBV6-2 or TRBV6-3 and TRBJ1-2; D is uncertain. Trimming removed 6 bases at V and 8 bases at J, with 13 bases between. The CDR3 is made up of 12 amino acids. CDR1 MNHEY and CDR2 SVGEGT come from the germline V gene. The DNA of the CDR3 is TGTGCCAGCAGCCCTAGAGGGTTCGGCTACACCTTC. Translated: CASSPRGFGYTF.

By share, this clonotype counts as medium-sized. DNA for the CDR3: TGCAGCGGAGTAGAGAGTGCTGGCTACACCTTC. This codes for CSGVESAGYTF. The V and J genes are TRBV29-1 and TRBJ1-2; D gene uncertain. This CDR3 contains 11 residues. Germline V gene data show CDR1 as SQVTM and CDR2 as ANQGSEA. Trimming cost V 7 bases and J 7 bases, with 13 bases left between them.

This clonotype is judged medium-sized. The rearrangement uses TRBV7-9 and TRBJ2-1, with 7 nucleotides matching TRBD2. CDR3 length equals 14 residues. CDR1 is SEHNR and CDR2 is FQNEAQ in the germline V gene (reference sequence). V trimming: 8 bases; J trimming: 4 bases; junction bases outside the gene matches: 8. The CDR3 region is CASYQAGSYNEQFF. The CDR3 bases are TGTGCCAGCTATCAAGCGGGGAGTTACAATGAGCAGTTCTTC. The full variable domain, in which reference TRBV7-9 and TRBJ2-1 provide the parts outside the CDR3, is DTGVSQNPRHKITKRGQNVTFRCDPISEHNRLYWYRQTLGQGPEFLTYFQNEAQLEKSRLLSDRFSAERPKGSFSTLEIQRTEQGDSAMYLCASYQAGSYNEQFFGPGTRLTVL.

Sample share makes this clonotype medium-sized. The chain is built from TRBV7-9 and TRBJ2-3; 10 bases line up with TRBD1. Germline lookup yields CDR1 SEHNR and CDR2 FQNEAQ (reference sequence). This CDR3 has 14 amino acids. V was pared by 1 base and J by 5 bases, with 0 bases of the junction left unmatched. CDR3 residues: CASSLGTGGDTQYF. DNA for the CDR3: TGTGCCAGCAGCTTAGGGACAGGGGGAGATACGCAGTATTTT.

In its sample, this clonotype is medium-sized. The chain recombines TRBV7-9 with TRBJ2-3; D is perhaps TRBD2 (7 bases). The germline gives CDR1 SEHNR, CDR2 FQNEAQ (reference sequence). This CDR3 spans 16 amino acids. V lost 2 bases, J lost 2 bases, and 14 bases lay in between. The CDR3 reads CASSLIGGLYTDTQYF. As DNA, the CDR3 is TGTGCCAGCAGCTTAATCGGGGGGCTTTACACAGATACGCAGTATTTT.

In its sample, this clonotype is medium-sized. The CDR3 reads CASRPNTGRTEKLFF. The CDR3 region has the DNA TGTGCCAGCAGACCAAATACAGGGAGGACTGAAAAACTGTTTTTT. The V and J genes are TRBV6-2 or TRBV6-3 and TRBJ1-4; perhaps TRBD1 as D (6 bases). Germline assignment: CDR1 MNHEY and CDR2 SVGEGT. Trimming took off 6 bases at V and 7 bases at J, with 18 bases between the two ends. CDR3 length equals 15 residues.

This clonotype is deemed medium-sized. V usage is TRBV6-5 and J usage is TRBJ2-1; 8 nucleotides match TRBD2. The CDR3 has 16 amino acids. Germline lookup yields CDR1 MNHEY and CDR2 SVGAGI. The V gene end was trimmed by 4 bases and the J gene end by 0 bases; junction bases not matched to a gene: 5. The CDR3: CASSSPGGSSYNEQFF. CDR3 DNA sequence: TGTGCCAGCAGTTCTCCGGGGGGGAGCTCCTACAATGAGCAGTTCTTC.

The V gene is TRBV20-1, the J gene TRBJ1-6; 7 bases map to TRBD1. There are 16 residues in the CDR3. With V trimmed by 3 bases and J by 10 bases, 15 bases remained unmatched. Germline-derived CDR1 and CDR2 are DFQATT and SNEGSKA (reference sequence). The CDR3 is CSARNRDSPMGSPLHF. The CDR3 DNA is TGCAGTGCTAGGAACCGGGACAGCCCAATGGGCTCACCCCTCCACTTT.

The rearrangement links TRBV7-2 to TRBJ2-7; D possibly matches TRBD1 or TRBD2 (5 bases each). V was cut by 1 base and J by 0 bases, with 13 bases left in between. Germline V CDR1 and CDR2: SGHTA, FQGNSA. The CDR3 is 16 amino acids. The CDR3 DNA reads TGTGCCAGCAGCTTAGGAAGGGACCTCCCCTCCTACGAGCAGTACTTC. It translates to CASSLGRDLPSYEQYF.

This clonotype was counted a few times. This chain uses TRBV5-1 with TRBJ1-2; 10 nucleotides align to TRBD1. The V segment lost 4 bases and the J segment 6 bases; nucleotides outside the gene matches: 12. Germline V gene data show CDR1 as SGHRS and CDR2 as YFSETQ. The CDR3 loop spans 16 amino acids. The DNA for the CDR3 is TGCGCCAGCAGCCTGGAATCTTGGACAGGGGGAGATGGCTACACCTTC. It is translated as CASSLESWTGGDGYTF.